The 5 T cell receptor beta chains in this list originate from one sample, sequenced in a study of T cells after yellow fever vaccination. TCRdb itself ran the 5' RACE reads through MiXCR, one entry per CDR3 protein. In the table there are 500,000 to 550,000 distinct CDR3 sequences, just over 20% of which are singletons. The sample was PBMCs, taken approximately 22 days after the first yellow fever vaccination. The origin of the receptors is a man aged 18 to 35 who received the YFV17D yellow fever vaccine.

The CDR3 DNA is TGTGCCAGCAGTTTACTCCCGGGACAGGTGTACAATGAGCAGTTCTTC. Encoded protein: CASSLLPGQVYNEQFF. The genes are TRBV27 and TRBJ2-1, with TRBD1 identical over 8 bases. The germline V gene has CDR1 MNHEY and CDR2 SMNVEV (reference sequence). The CDR3 has 16 amino acids. Trimming removed 2 bases from V and 4 bases from J; junction bases left unmatched: 7.

The genes are TRBV24-1 and TRBJ2-5; D possibly corresponds to TRBD2 (6 bases). V was shortened by 9 bases and J by 1 base, with 8 bases between the two germline ends. The CDR3 covers 12 residues. CDR1 KGHDR and CDR2 SFDVKD come from the germline V gene. CDR3 residues: CATGGLQETQYF. The CDR3 nucleotides are TGTGCCACCGGGGGACTCCAAGAGACCCAGTACTTC.

J is TRBJ1-4 and V is TRBV2; weak D call: TRBD1 (5 bases). V shed 6 bases and J shed 8 bases, with 16 bases lying between them. The CDR3 is 14 residues long. Germline CDR1 is SNHLY and CDR2 is FYNNEI. CDR3 coding DNA: TGTGCCAGCAGGCTGGGGAATTCAGGGGAAAAACTGTTTTTT. Encoded protein: CASRLGNSGEKLFF.

The chain employs TRBV20-1 and TRBJ1-6; D is unresolved. The CDR3 runs to 15 residues. V lost 6 bases to trimming and J lost 0 bases, with 12 bases between them. CDR1 DFQATT and CDR2 SNEGSKA come from the germline V gene (reference sequence). CDR3 in amino acids: CSAKTLSSYNSPLHF. For the CDR3, the DNA is TGCAGTGCAAAGACCTTGAGCTCCTATAATTCACCCCTCCACTTT.

There are a few counts of this clonotype. The chain combines TRBV5-1 with TRBJ2-2, with unresolved D. This CDR3 is built from 14 residues. CDR1 and CDR2 (germline): SGHRS, YFSETQ. V was cut by 4 bases and J by 1 base, with 8 bases left in between. This CDR3 is CASSVEMNTGELFF. DNA for the CDR3: TGCGCCAGCAGCGTGGAGATGAACACCGGGGAGCTGTTTTTT. Together with reference TRBV5-1 and TRBJ2-2, the CDR3 gives the full variable domain: KAGVTQTPRYLIKTRGQQVTLSCSPISGHRSVSWYQQTPGQGLQFLFEYFSETQRNKGNFPGRFSGRQFSNSRSEMNVSTLELGDSALYLCASSVEMNTGELFFGEGSRLTVL.